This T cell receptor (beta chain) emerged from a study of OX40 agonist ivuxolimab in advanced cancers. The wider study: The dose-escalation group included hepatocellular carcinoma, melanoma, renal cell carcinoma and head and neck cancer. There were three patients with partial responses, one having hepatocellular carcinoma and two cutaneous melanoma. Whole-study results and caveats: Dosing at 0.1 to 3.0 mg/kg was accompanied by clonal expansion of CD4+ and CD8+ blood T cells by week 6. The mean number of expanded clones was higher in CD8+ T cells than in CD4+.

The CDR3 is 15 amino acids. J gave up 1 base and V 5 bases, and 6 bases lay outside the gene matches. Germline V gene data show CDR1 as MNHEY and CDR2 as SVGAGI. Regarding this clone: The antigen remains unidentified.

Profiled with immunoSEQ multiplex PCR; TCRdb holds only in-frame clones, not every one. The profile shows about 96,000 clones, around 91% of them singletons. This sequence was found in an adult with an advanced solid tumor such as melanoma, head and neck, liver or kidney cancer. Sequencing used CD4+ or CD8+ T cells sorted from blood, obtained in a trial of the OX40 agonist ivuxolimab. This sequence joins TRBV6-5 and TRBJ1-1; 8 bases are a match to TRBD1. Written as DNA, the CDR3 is TGTGCCAGCAGTCGACAGGGGTGGGGGAACACTGAAGCTTTCTTT. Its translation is CASSRQGWGNTEAFF.